The source of this T cell receptor (beta chain) is a study of blood T cell repertoires in COVID-19. About the study: COVID-19 samples from acute and convalescent phases originated in the United States, Italy and Spain. Nucleic acid was either cDNA or gDNA, and it came from T cells, B-cell-depleted T cells, or PBMCs.

Original processing notes: Estimated nucleated cell counts came from reference gene primer amplification. Repertoires were generated with immunoSEQ multiplex PCR, while TCRdb's copy carries only in-frame clones and drops some. V, J and clone size are taken as reported in that table, and D and trimming were inferred from the DNA itself. The table includes fewer than 120,000 clones, nearly 80% detected once. The source of this sequence is a woman older than 75 with active or convalescent COVID-19. Material for sequencing was peripheral blood.

The CDR3 DNA follows: TGTGCCAGCAGTGACGGACTAGCGGACACAGATACGCAGTATTTT. The encoded protein is CASSDGLADTDTQYF. The V gene is TRBV2, the J gene TRBJ2-3, with 10 bases fitting TRBD2. From germline, CDR1 is SNHLY and CDR2 FYNNEI. Trimming removed 3 bases from V and 2 bases from J; junction bases left unmatched: 2. The CDR3 loop spans 15 amino acids.